The T cell receptor beta chain under discussion was sequenced for a study of OX40 agonist ivuxolimab in advanced cancers. On the study more broadly: Ivuxolimab was delivered to patients intravenously every 2 weeks at doses spanning 0.01 to 10 mg/kg. Checkpoint inhibitors had been given previously to under 50% of patients.

Germline CDR1 reads SSHAT; CDR2 reads FNYEAQ (reference sequence). CDR3 length: 13 amino acids. As concerns this clone: Its antigen remains unknown. One junction end disagrees with the germline gene, perhaps due to a read error.

Study results and caveats: In a subset of nonresponders, normalized T-cell clonal expansion was also low.

Libraries were prepared by immunoSEQ multiplex PCR; TCRdb keeps only in-frame clonotypes and omits some of them. The sample shows some 33,000 clones, just over 90% of them seen only once. The rearrangement links TRBV7-7 to TRBJ2-7; weak D call: TRBD2 (5 bases). This receptor was taken from an adult with an advanced solid tumor such as melanoma, head and neck, liver or kidney cancer. The specimen was CD4+ or CD8+ T cells sorted from blood, collected in a trial of the OX40 agonist ivuxolimab. CDR3 protein: CASSLEVGNEQCF. In nucleotides, the CDR3 is TGTGCTAGCAGCTTAGAGGTCGGGAACGAGCAGTGCTTC.